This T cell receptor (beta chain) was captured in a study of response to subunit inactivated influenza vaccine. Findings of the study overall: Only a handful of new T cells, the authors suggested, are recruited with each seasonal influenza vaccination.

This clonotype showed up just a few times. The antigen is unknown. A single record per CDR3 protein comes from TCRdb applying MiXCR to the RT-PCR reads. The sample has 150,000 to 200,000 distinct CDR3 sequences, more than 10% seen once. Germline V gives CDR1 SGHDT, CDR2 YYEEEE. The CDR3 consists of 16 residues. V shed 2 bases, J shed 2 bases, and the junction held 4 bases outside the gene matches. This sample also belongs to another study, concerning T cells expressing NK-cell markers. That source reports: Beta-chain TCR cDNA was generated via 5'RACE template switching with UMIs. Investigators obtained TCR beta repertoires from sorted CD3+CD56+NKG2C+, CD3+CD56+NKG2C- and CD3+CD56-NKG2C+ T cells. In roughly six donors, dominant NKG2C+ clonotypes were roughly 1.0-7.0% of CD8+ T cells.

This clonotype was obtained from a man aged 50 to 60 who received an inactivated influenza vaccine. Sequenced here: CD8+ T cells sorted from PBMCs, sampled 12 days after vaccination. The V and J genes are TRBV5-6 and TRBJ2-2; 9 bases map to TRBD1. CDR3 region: CASSFGTGFNTGELFF. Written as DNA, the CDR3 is TGTGCCAGCAGCTTCGGGACAGGGTTCAACACCGGGGAGCTGTTTTTT.